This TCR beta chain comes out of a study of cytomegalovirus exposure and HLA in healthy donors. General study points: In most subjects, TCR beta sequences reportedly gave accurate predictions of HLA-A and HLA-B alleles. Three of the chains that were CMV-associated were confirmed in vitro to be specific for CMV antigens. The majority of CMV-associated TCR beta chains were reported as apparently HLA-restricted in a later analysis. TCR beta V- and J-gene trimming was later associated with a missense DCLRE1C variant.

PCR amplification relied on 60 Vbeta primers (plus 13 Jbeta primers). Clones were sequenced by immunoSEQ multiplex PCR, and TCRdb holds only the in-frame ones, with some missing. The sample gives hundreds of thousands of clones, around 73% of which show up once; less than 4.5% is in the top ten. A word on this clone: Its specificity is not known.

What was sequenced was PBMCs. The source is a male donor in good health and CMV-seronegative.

CDR3 sequence reads: CASTLGGADTQYF. Here the CDR3 DNA reads TGTGCCAGCACCCTCGGGGGAGCAGATACGCAGTATTTT. The chain combines TRBV16 with TRBJ2-3; D is possibly TRBD2 (6 bases). The CDR3 consists of 13 residues. The germline CDR1 and CDR2 sequences are KGHSY and FQNENV. V lost 7 bases, J lost 4 bases, and 12 bases lay in between. Variable domain in full (rest from reference TRBV16 and TRBJ2-3): GEEVAQTPKHLVRGEGQKAKLYCAPIKGHSYVFWYQQVLKNEFKFLISFQNENVFDETGMPKERFSAKCLPNSPCSLEIQATKLEDSAVYFCASTLGGADTQYFGPGTRLTVL.